The 23 T cell receptor beta chains in this list originate from one sample, sequenced in a study of hypomethylating agent response in myelodysplastic syndrome. Using immunoSEQ multiplex PCR, the repertoire was profiled, and TCRdb retains in-frame clones only, with some absent. In the table there are approximately 6,800 clones, approximately 86% of which are singletons. The starting material was bone marrow, obtained before or after starting hypomethylating agent treatment for myelodysplastic syndrome (not recorded which). These receptors all come from a human donor with myelodysplastic syndrome.

Judged by abundance, this clone is medium-sized. The chain couples TRBV6-1 to TRBJ1-2; D is ambiguous. CDR3 length equals 15 residues. The ends were cut back, 1 base at V and 8 bases at J, with 17 bases in the middle. CDR1 and CDR2 from the germline V gene are MNHNS and SASEGT. The CDR3 here is CASSEGAGSHWGYTF. The DNA for the CDR3 is TGTGCCAGCAGTGAAGGGGCAGGCTCCCACTGGGGCTACACCTTC.

This chain uses TRBV5-1 with TRBJ2-1; weak D call: TRBD2 (8 bases). Between the trimmed V and J ends, which lost 5 bases and 4 bases, there was a span of 16 bases. CDR1 is SGHRS and CDR2 is YFSETQ in the germline V gene. The CDR3 has 15 amino acids. CDR3 in amino acids: CASSPGRGPYNEQFF. The CDR3 DNA reads as TGCGCCAGCAGTCCCGGGAGGGGGCCATACAATGAGCAGTTCTTC.

The chain is built from TRBV10-3 and TRBJ2-7; D is possibly TRBD2 (5 bases). The germline V gene encodes CDR1 ENHRY and CDR2 SYGVKD. The V end was cut by 11 bases, the J end by 3 bases, with 14 bases between. The CDR3 sequence is 12 residues long. The DNA for the CDR3 is TGTGCCTCTGGGAGCAGTGACTACGAGCAGTACTTC. Its translation: CASGSSDYEQYF.

The gene calls are TRBV19 and TRBJ1-2, with D maybe TRBD1 (5 bases). The germline V gene has CDR1 LNHDA and CDR2 SQIVND (reference sequence). This CDR3 is built from 14 residues. V was clipped by 7 bases and J by 0 bases, with 12 bases between them. The CDR3 region is CASTKGNPNYGYTF. CDR3 coding DNA: TGTGCCAGTACCAAGGGGAATCCTAACTATGGCTACACCTTC.

The CDR3 loop is CASRRLNEQFF. CDR3 nucleotide sequence: TGTGCCAGCAGGAGGCTGAATGAGCAGTTCTTC. The chain carries TRBV6-5 and TRBJ2-1; D call uncertain. The CDR3 consists of 11 residues. In germline, CDR1 is MNHEY, CDR2 SVGAGI. The germline V and J ends were trimmed by 6 bases and 7 bases, with 7 bases remaining between them.

V and J are TRBV15 and TRBJ2-7; D is ambiguous. V lost 0 bases to trimming and J lost 0 bases, with 9 bases between them. The CDR3 contains 15 residues. Germline values: CDR1 LNHNV, CDR2 YYDKDF (reference sequence). Written as DNA, the CDR3 is TGTGCCACCAGCAGAGATCCGAGTCCCTCCTACGAGCAGTACTTC. Translation gives CATSRDPSPSYEQYF.

The chain joins TRBV6-1 to TRBJ1-5; D uncertain. From germline, CDR1 is MNHNS and CDR2 SASEGT. The CDR3 covers 15 residues. Trimming cost V 4 bases and J 2 bases, with 12 bases left between them. The CDR3 here is CASSANPGGNQPQHF. The CDR3 nucleotides read TGTGCCAGCAGTGCCAACCCCGGGGGCAATCAGCCCCAGCATTTT.

This clone was counted once. V is TRBV19 and J is TRBJ1-2; possible D gene TRBD1, 6 bases. V dropped 3 bases and J dropped 3 bases, with 8 bases sitting between them. Germline V gives CDR1 LNHDA, CDR2 SQIVND (reference sequence). The CDR3 loop spans 13 amino acids. In DNA form, the CDR3 reads TGTGCCAGTAGTATTTCAGGGGACTATGGCTACACCTTC. This gives the protein CASSISGDYGYTF.

In its sample, this clone was seen once. The J gene is TRBJ2-1, the V gene TRBV7-3, with D uncertain. This CDR3 region has 13 residues. Trimming took off 0 bases at V and 3 bases at J, with 3 bases between the two ends. The germline V gene encodes CDR1 SGHTA and CDR2 FQGTGA. The CDR3 loop reads CASSLTNYNEQFF. The CDR3 DNA is TGTGCCAGCAGCTTAACTAACTACAATGAGCAGTTCTTC. Supplemented by reference TRBV7-3 and TRBJ2-1, the full variable domain reads GAGVSQTPSNKVTEKGKYVELRCDPISGHTALYWYRQSLGQGPEFLIYFQGTGAADDSGLPNDRFFAVRPEGSVSTLKIQRTERGDSAVYLCASSLTNYNEQFFGPGTRLTVL.

This chain connects TRBV7-2 to TRBJ2-7; D unclear. The CDR3 loop spans 13 amino acids. The V gene's germline CDR1 is SGHTA and CDR2 FQGNSA. V lost 0 bases to trimming and J lost 5 bases, with 8 bases between them. The CDR3 nucleotides read TGTGCCAGCAGCTTAGCCTATGGCAACGAGCAGTACTTC. Its translation is CASSLAYGNEQYF.

The chain links TRBV2 to TRBJ1-5; no definite D call. The CDR3 is 12 residues long. Between the trimmed V and J ends, which lost 8 bases and 0 bases, there was a span of 5 bases. Looked up from germline, CDR1 is SNHLY and CDR2 is FYNNEI. CDR3 sequence reads: CASQISNQPQHF. DNA for the CDR3: TGTGCCAGCCAAATTAGCAATCAGCCCCAGCATTTT.

The chain joins TRBV30 to TRBJ2-2; possible D gene TRBD1, 5 bases. There are 15 residues in the CDR3. Per germline, CDR1 GTSNPN and CDR2 SVGIG (reference sequence). Trimming removed 1 base at V and 2 bases at J, with 11 bases between. CDR3: CAWSGKGLNTGELFF. CDR3 DNA sequence: TGTGCCTGGAGTGGAAAGGGGCTAAACACCGGGGAGCTGTTTTTT. Using reference TRBV30 and TRBJ2-2 for the parts outside the CDR3, the full variable domain is SQTIHQWPATLVQPVGSPLSLECTVEGTSNPNLYWYRQAAGRGLQLLFYSVGIGQISSEVPQNLSASRPQDRQFILSSKKLLLSDSGFYLCAWSGKGLNTGELFFGEGSRLTVL.

The J gene is TRBJ2-3, the V gene TRBV30; D unclear. Germline V gene data show CDR1 as GTSNPN and CDR2 as SVGIG (reference sequence). The CDR3 totals 11 residues. Trimming took 2 bases from V and 2 from J, leaving 2 bases between them. CDR3 in DNA: TGTGCCTGGAGTACCACAGATACGCAGTATTTT. Translating it yields CAWSTTDTQYF. The full variable domain, its missing parts supplied by reference TRBV30 and TRBJ2-3, is SQTIHQWPATLVQPVGSPLSLECTVEGTSNPNLYWYRQAAGRGLQLLFYSVGIGQISSEVPQNLSASRPQDRQFILSSKKLLLSDSGFYLCAWSTTDTQYFGPGTRLTVL.

The V gene is TRBV5-4, the J gene TRBJ2-2; a weak D match, TRBD1 (5 bases). Trimming cost V 5 bases and J 0 bases, with 14 bases left between them. Germline V gene data show CDR1 as SGHNT and CDR2 as YYREEE (reference sequence). This CDR3 has 16 residues. This CDR3 reads CASSRRRQPNTGELFF. In nucleotides, the CDR3 is TGTGCCAGCAGTCGCCGGAGACAGCCGAACACCGGGGAGCTGTTTTTT.

The rearrangement links TRBV28 to TRBJ1-6; 9 positions match TRBD1. The CDR3 has 16 amino acids. Germline CDR1 is MDHEN and CDR2 is SYDVKM. J lost 4 bases, V lost 3 bases, and 4 bases had no gene match. CDR3 sequence (DNA): TGTGCCAGCAGTTTGGGACAGGGTTTTTATAATTCACCCCTCCACTTT. It yields the protein CASSLGQGFYNSPLHF.

This clone was counted between two and nine times. The J gene is TRBJ1-2, the V gene TRBV4-1; D might be TRBD1 (5 bases). V lost 0 bases and J lost 7, with 18 bases in between. CDR3 length: 16 amino acids. CDR1 MGHRA and CDR2 YSYEKL come from the germline V gene. The CDR3 here is CASSQDRGGRGGGYTF. In DNA form, the CDR3 reads TGCGCCAGCAGCCAAGATCGTGGGGGACGCGGGGGTGGCTACACCTTC.

CDR3 coding DNA: TGTGCCAGCAGTGAACTGGGGGGGGACCTCTACGAGCAGTACTTC. Its protein product is CASSELGGDLYEQYF. The J gene is TRBJ2-7, the V gene TRBV25-1; the match to TRBD2 covers 7 bases. Germline CDR1 is MGHDK and CDR2 is SYGVNS. With 2 bases clipped from V and 3 bases from J, the junction kept 7 bases outside the gene matches. The CDR3 has 15 amino acids.

The CDR3 region is CASSVSRGGRETQYF. CDR3 coding DNA: TGTGCCAGCAGCGTAAGTCGGGGAGGAAGAGAGACCCAGTACTTC. The V call is TRBV9, the J call TRBJ2-5, with D perhaps TRBD2 (6 bases). V was pared by 1 base and J by 4 bases, with 14 bases between. CDR1 and CDR2 from the germline V gene are SGDLS and YYNGEE. The CDR3 extends over 15 amino acids.

This chain joins TRBV19 and TRBJ2-2; D is unresolved. The V end lost 0 bases, the J end lost 5 bases, and 7 bases lay between the germline ends. This CDR3 has 14 residues. In germline, CDR1 is LNHDA, CDR2 SQIVND (reference sequence). The CDR3 loop reads CASSIDWGTGELFF. The CDR3 DNA reads as TGTGCCAGTAGTATAGACTGGGGTACCGGGGAGCTGTTTTTT.

V and J are TRBV6-6 and TRBJ2-2, with 10 bases lining up with TRBD1. V shed 6 bases and J 6 bases; nucleotides not matched to a gene: 7. Germline loops: CDR1 MNHNY, CDR2 SVGAGI (reference sequence). The CDR3 loop spans 15 amino acids. The CDR3 DNA is TGTGCCAGCAGCCCTATCGGACAGGGGGCCGGGGAGCTGTTTTTT. Protein product: CASSPIGQGAGELFF.

This sequence joins TRBV19 and TRBJ1-2; unclear D gene. The CDR3 spans 15 residues. Trimming removed 1 base from V and 6 bases from J, with 15 bases in between. Germline CDR1 LNHDA, CDR2 SQIVND (reference sequence). DNA of the CDR3: TGTGCCAGTAGTATAGGGGCGAGAGTTATCGATGGCTACACCTTC. It specifies CASSIGARVIDGYTF.

The chain joins TRBV28 to TRBJ1-2; 7 nucleotides align to TRBD1. V was pared by 7 bases and J by 2 bases, with 7 bases of the junction left unmatched. This CDR3 is 14 amino acids long. The germline gives CDR1 MDHEN, CDR2 SYDVKM. The chain's CDR3 is CASNRGTTNYGYTF. The CDR3 nucleotides read TGTGCCAGCAACAGGGGAACTACCAACTATGGCTACACCTTC.

This chain connects TRBV30 to TRBJ2-7; no clear D. In germline, CDR1 is GTSNPN, CDR2 SVGIG (reference sequence). This CDR3 region has 12 residues. V was clipped by 0 bases and J by 1 base, with 4 bases between them. The CDR3: CAWSVSSYEQYF. DNA for the CDR3: TGTGCCTGGAGTGTATCATCCTACGAGCAGTACTTC.